These 10 T cell receptor beta chains were sequenced from one sample in a study of cytomegalovirus exposure and HLA in healthy donors. A multiplex PCR was run with 60 Vbeta primers and 13 Jbeta primers. Profiled with immunoSEQ multiplex PCR; TCRdb holds only in-frame clones, not every one. The table lists some 120,000 clones, just under 75% of them singletons. The specimen sequenced was PBMCs. These receptor sequences come from a man between 60 and 70 years old in good health and CMV-seropositive.

A few counts support this clone. The chain carries TRBV9 and TRBJ2-5; 9 positions agree with TRBD2. J was trimmed by 5 bases and V by 3 bases; bases with no gene match: 20. Germline V gives CDR1 SGDLS, CDR2 YYNGEE. This CDR3 spans 19 amino acids. The CDR3 reads CASSGQEWGGLAPRETQYF. DNA for the CDR3: TGTGCCAGCAGCGGACAGGAGTGGGGGGGACTAGCCCCCCGTGAGACCCAGTACTTC.

The chain joins TRBV5-6 to TRBJ2-3, with TRBD2 matching 8 bases. The CDR3 sequence is 18 residues long. Germline CDR1 reads SGHDT; CDR2 reads YYEEEE. With V trimmed by 1 base and J by 6 bases, 16 bases remained unmatched. CDR3 coding DNA: TGTGCCAGCAGCTTGCTGGGCGCGGGAGGAGGAACCAGCGATACGCAGTATTTT. Translating gives CASSLLGAGGGTSDTQYF.

This sequence joins TRBV19 and TRBJ1-5, with D uncertain. Germline V gene data show CDR1 as LNHDA and CDR2 as SQIVND (reference sequence). V lost 3 bases, J lost 0 bases, and 6 bases lay in between. CDR3 length: 14 amino acids. The DNA for the CDR3 is TGTGCCAGTAGTATTTCAGATAGCAATCAGCCCCAGCATTTT. Translated, it gives CASSISDSNQPQHF.

This clone was observed a few times. The chain carries TRBV14 and TRBJ2-2; 8 nucleotides line up with TRBD2. Germline V lookup: CDR1 SGHDN, CDR2 FVKESK. This CDR3 has 13 amino acids. V dropped 5 bases and J dropped 6; count of bases not matched to a gene: 2. The CDR3 DNA is TGTGCCAGCAGCTTCGGGGGGGCCGGGGAGCTGTTTTTT. It specifies CASSFGGAGELFF.

The chain carries TRBV29-1 and TRBJ1-4; no firm D call. This CDR3 has 14 residues. With 6 bases removed from V and 0 bases from J, the gap between germline ends came to 11 bases. From germline, CDR1 is SQVTM and CDR2 ANQGSEA. Here the CDR3 reads CSVASVATNEKLFF. DNA for the CDR3: TGCAGCGTCGCTTCGGTTGCAACTAATGAAAAACTGTTTTTT.

This clone was recorded a few times. V is TRBV5-1 and J is TRBJ2-2; 7 bases align to TRBD1. The J segment lost 3 bases and the V segment lost 6 bases, leaving 14 bases of the junction unmatched. This CDR3 spans 17 amino acids. CDR1 SGHRS and CDR2 YFSETQ come from the germline V gene. The CDR3 bases are TGCGCCAGCACCTTAAAGCCGACAGGGAGTGACACCGGGGAGCTGTTTTTT. Its translation is CASTLKPTGSDTGELFF.

J is TRBJ2-7 and V is TRBV2; no definite D call. With 5 bases removed from V and 0 bases from J, the gap between germline ends came to 11 bases. This CDR3 has 14 amino acids. Germline CDR1 SNHLY, CDR2 FYNNEI. The CDR3 here is CASSSIPSSYEQYF. Here the CDR3 DNA reads TGTGCCAGCAGTTCTATCCCGAGCTCCTACGAGCAGTACTTC.

V and J are TRBV19 and TRBJ1-6; D is possibly TRBD1 (5 bases). Germline loops: CDR1 LNHDA, CDR2 SQIVND (reference sequence). This CDR3 is built from 12 residues. The V end was cut by 9 bases, the J end by 7 bases, with 10 bases between. CDR3 region: CASSSGNSPLHF. CDR3 nucleotide sequence: TGTGCCAGCTCTTCAGGGAATTCACCCCTCCACTTT.

The table lists this clone with a few counts. J is TRBJ1-5 and V is TRBV19; the D gene is possibly TRBD1 (6 bases). V was cut by 7 bases and J by 10 bases, with 20 bases left in between. This CDR3 region has 14 residues. The germline V gene encodes CDR1 LNHDA and CDR2 SQIVND (reference sequence). CDR3 sequence: CASTERTDLRPQHF. In DNA form, the CDR3 reads TGTGCCAGTACCGAACGGACAGACCTTCGTCCCCAGCATTTT.

This rearrangement joins TRBV29-1 to TRBJ2-5, with 8 bases identical to TRBD2. The CDR3 spans 15 residues. The germline V gene has CDR1 SQVTM and CDR2 ANQGSEA. The V segment lost 2 bases and the J segment 5 bases; nucleotides outside the gene matches: 10. CDR3 DNA: TGCAGCGTTGAAAGAAGAGGGACTAGTGTCGAGACCCAGTACTTC. Translated: CSVERRGTSVETQYF.